This T cell receptor (beta chain) stems from a study of OX40 agonist ivuxolimab in advanced cancers. Study context: Dose-escalation cases comprised hepatocellular carcinoma, melanoma, renal cell or head and neck cancer.

Trimming removed 3 bases from V and 1 base from J, with 16 bases in between. The CDR3 has 16 amino acids. Germline lookup yields CDR1 MGHRA and CDR2 YSYEKL. Clones were read by immunoSEQ multiplex PCR, and TCRdb kept only the in-frame ones, dropping some. The sample carries 40,000 to 50,000 clones, roughly 90% recorded once. Sampling of blood occurred at baseline, cycle 4 day 1, and cycle 7 day 1. This chain joins TRBV4-1 and TRBJ2-7; tentative D call: TRBD1 (5 bases). The sequence was collected from an adult with an advanced solid tumor such as melanoma, head and neck, liver or kidney cancer. This specimen was CD4+ or CD8+ T cells sorted from blood, taken in a trial of the OX40 agonist ivuxolimab. For the CDR3, the DNA is TGCGCCAGCAGCCAGAGCACAGGTCTCCCATCCTACGAGCAGTACTTC. Amino acids: CASSQSTGLPSYEQYF.